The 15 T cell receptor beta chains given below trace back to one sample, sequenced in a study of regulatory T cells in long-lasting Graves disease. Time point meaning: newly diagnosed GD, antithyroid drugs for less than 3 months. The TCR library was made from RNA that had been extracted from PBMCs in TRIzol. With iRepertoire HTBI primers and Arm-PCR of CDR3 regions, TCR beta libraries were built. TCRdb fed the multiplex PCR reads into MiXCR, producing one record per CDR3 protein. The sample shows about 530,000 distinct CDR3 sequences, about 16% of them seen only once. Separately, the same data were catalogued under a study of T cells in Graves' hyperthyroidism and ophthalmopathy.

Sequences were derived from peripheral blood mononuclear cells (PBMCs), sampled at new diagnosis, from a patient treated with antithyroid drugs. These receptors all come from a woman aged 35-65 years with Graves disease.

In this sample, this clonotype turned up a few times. Here the CDR3 reads CASSVNPGNTGELFF. The DNA of the CDR3 is TGTGCCAGCAGCGTAAACCCCGGGAACACCGGGGAGCTGTTTTTT. The V gene is TRBV9, the J gene TRBJ2-2, with D uncertain. This CDR3 has 15 residues. Per germline, CDR1 SGDLS and CDR2 YYNGEE. Trimming cost V 1 base and J 1 base, with 8 bases left between them. Full variable domain (missing parts from reference TRBV9 and TRBJ2-2): DSGVTQTPKHLITATGQRVTLRCSPRSGDLSVYWYQQSLDQGLQFLIQYYNGEERAKGNILERFSAQQFPDLHSELNLSSLELGDSALYFCASSVNPGNTGELFFGEGSRLTVL.

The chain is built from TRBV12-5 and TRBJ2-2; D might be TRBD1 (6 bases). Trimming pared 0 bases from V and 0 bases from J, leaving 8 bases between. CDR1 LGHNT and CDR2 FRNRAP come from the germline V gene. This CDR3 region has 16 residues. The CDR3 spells CASGLVPGANTGELFF. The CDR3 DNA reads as TGTGCTAGTGGTTTGGTACCAGGGGCGAACACCGGGGAGCTGTTTTTT.

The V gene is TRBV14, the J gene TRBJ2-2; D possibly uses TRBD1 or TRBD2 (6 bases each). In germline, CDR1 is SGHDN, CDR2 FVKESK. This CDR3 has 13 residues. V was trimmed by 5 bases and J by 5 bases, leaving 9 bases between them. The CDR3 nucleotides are TGTGCCAGCAGCGGGGGGCTAACCGGGGAGCTGTTTTTT. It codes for CASSGGLTGELFF.

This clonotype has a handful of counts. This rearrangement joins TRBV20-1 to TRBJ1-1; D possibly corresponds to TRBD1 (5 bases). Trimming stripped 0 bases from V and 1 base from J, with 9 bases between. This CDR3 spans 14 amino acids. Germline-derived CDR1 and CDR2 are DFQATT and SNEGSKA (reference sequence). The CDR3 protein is CSARDYGGNTEAFF. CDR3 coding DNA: TGCAGTGCTAGAGATTACGGGGGGAACACTGAAGCTTTCTTT.

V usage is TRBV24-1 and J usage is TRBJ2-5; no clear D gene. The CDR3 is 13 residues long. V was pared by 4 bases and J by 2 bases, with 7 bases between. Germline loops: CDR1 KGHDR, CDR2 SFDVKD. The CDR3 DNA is TGTGCCACCAGTGACCTCCTTCAAGAGACCCAGTACTTC. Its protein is CATSDLLQETQYF.

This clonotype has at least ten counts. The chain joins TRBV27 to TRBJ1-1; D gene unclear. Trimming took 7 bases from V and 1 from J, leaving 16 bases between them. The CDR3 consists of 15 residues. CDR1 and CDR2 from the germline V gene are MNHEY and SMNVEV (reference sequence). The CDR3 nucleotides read TGTGCCAGCATCACGAGAAGGGCAGGGAACACTGAAGCTTTCTTT. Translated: CASITRRAGNTEAFF.

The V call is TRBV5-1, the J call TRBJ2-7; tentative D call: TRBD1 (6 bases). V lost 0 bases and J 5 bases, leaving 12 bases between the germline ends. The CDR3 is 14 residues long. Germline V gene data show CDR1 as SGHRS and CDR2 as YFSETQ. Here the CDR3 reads CASSLGQVLDEQYF. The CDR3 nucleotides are TGCGCCAGCAGCTTGGGACAGGTTCTCGACGAGCAGTACTTC.

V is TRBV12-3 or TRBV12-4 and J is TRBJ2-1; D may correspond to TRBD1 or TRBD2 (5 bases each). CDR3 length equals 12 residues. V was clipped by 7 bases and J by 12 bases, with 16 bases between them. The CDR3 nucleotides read TGTGCCAGCACCCTGGGACCCCTAGGGCAGTTCTTC. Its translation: CASTLGPLGQFF.

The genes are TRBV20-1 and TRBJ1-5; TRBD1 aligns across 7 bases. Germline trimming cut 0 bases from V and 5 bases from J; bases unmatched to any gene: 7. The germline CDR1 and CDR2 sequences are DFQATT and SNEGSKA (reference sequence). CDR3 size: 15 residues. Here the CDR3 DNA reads TGCAGTGCTAGAGATCGGCCAGGGGGTTATCAGCCCCAGCATTTT. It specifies CSARDRPGGYQPQHF.

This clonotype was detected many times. The CDR3 sequence is CASSPGLAGTQYF. The DNA for the CDR3 is TGTGCCAGCAGCCCTGGACTAGCTGGTACGCAGTATTTT. The V and J genes are TRBV12-3 or TRBV12-4 and TRBJ2-3; 8 bases are a match to TRBD2. There are 13 residues in the CDR3. V dropped 6 bases and J dropped 8; count of bases not matched to a gene: 7.

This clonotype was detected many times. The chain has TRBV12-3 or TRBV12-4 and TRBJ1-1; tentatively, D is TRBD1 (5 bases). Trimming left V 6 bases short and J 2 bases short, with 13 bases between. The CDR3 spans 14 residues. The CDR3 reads CASRGGGLNTEAFF. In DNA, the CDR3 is TGTGCCAGCAGGGGGGGAGGGTTAAACACTGAAGCTTTCTTT.

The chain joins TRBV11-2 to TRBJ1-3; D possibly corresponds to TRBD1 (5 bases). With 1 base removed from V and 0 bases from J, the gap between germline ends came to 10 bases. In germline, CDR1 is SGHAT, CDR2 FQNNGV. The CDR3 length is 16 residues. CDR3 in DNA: TGTGCCAGCAGCTTAGGTTCCAGGGCCTCTGGAAACACCATATATTTT. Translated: CASSLGSRASGNTIYF.

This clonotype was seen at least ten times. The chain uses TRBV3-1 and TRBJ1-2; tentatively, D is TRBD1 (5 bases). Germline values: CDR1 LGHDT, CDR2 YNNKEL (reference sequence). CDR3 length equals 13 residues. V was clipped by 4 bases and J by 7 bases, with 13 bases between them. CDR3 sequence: CASSPRGAGGYTF. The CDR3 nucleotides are TGTGCCAGCAGCCCCCGGGGCGCGGGTGGCTACACCTTC.

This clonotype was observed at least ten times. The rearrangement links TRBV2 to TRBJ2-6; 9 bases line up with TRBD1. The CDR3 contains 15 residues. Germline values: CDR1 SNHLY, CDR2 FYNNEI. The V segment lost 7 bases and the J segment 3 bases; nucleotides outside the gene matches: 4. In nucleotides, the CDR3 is TGTGCCAGCAAAACAGGGGGCAGTGGGGCCAACGTCCTGACTTTC. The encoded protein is CASKTGGSGANVLTF. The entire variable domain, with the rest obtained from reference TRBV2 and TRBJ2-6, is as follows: EPEVTQTPSHQVTQMGQEVILRCVPISNHLYFYWYRQILGQKVEFLVSFYNNEISEKSEIFDDQFSVERPDGSNFTLKIRSTKLEDSAMYFCASKTGGSGANVLTFGAGSRLTVL.

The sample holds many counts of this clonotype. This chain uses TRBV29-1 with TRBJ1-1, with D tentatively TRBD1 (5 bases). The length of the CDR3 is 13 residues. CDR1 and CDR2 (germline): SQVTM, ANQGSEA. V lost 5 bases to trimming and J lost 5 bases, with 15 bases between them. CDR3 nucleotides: TGCAGCGTTTCAGGCGCAGGGTATACTGAAGCTTTCTTT. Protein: CSVSGAGYTEAFF.